The rows below give T cell receptor beta chains drawn from one sample of a study of blood T cell repertoires in COVID-19. TCRdb's copy holds only in-frame clones and misses some; the assay was immunoSEQ multiplex PCR. The data show about 240,000 clones, 75% to 90% seen once. The sample comprised peripheral blood. All receptors derive from a man aged 60-69 years who had recovered from COVID-19. Each CDR3 is given with its conserved first and last residue. The D gene is left open where the match is weak. Expanded clones get a size class; other rows say once, few or many, or leave the size out.

v_call: TRBV28
clone_size: .
d_call: TRBD1
j_call: TRBJ1-6
cdr3_nt: TGTGCCAGCAGAATACCGGGACAGGCGGGTTCACCCCTCCACTTT
cdr3_aa: CASRIPGQAGSPLHF

v_call: TRBV5-4
clone_size: .
d_call: .
j_call: TRBJ2-3
cdr3_nt: TGTGCCAGCAGCCGATCCCAGGGGTTTTTGACAGATACGCAGTATTTT
cdr3_aa: CASSRSQGFLTDTQYF

v_call: TRBV9
clone_size: .
d_call: .
j_call: TRBJ1-6
cdr3_nt: TGTGCCAGCAGCGTAGGGCAATCCGCTTTCTCCTATAATTCACCCCTCCACTTT
cdr3_aa: CASSVGQSAFSYNSPLHF

v_call: TRBV11-2
clone_size: .
d_call: TRBD2
j_call: TRBJ2-5
cdr3_nt: TGTGCCAGCAGCTCGCGGGGCGGGGGATTCCAAGAGACCCAGTACTTC
cdr3_aa: CASSSRGGGFQETQYF

v_call: TRBV7-9
clone_size: .
d_call: .
j_call: TRBJ2-7
cdr3_nt: TGTGCCAGCAGCTTAGTTTTAGGACAGAACTACGAGCAGTACTTC
cdr3_aa: CASSLVLGQNYEQYF

v_call: TRBV5-6
clone_size: .
d_call: TRBD1
j_call: TRBJ1-4
cdr3_nt: TGTGCCAGCAGCCCAGGGGGCTATAATGAAAAACTGTTTTTT
cdr3_aa: CASSPGGYNEKLFF

v_call: TRBV2
clone_size: .
d_call: .
j_call: TRBJ2-7
cdr3_nt: TGTGCCAGCTCGACGGGAACCTACGAGCAGTACTTC
cdr3_aa: CASSTGTYEQYF

v_call: TRBV7-9
clone_size: .
d_call: TRBD2
j_call: TRBJ2-2
cdr3_nt: TGTGCCAGCAGACTCGGGGGGGCCAGCACCGGGGAGCTGTTTTTT
cdr3_aa: CASRLGGASTGELFF

v_call: TRBV3-1/TRBV3-2
clone_size: .
d_call: TRBD2
j_call: TRBJ2-3
cdr3_nt: TGTGCCAGCAGCCCGGCACCACCGGGACTATTGGCTAGCACAGATACGCAGTATTTT
cdr3_aa: CASSPAPPGLLASTDTQYF

v_call: TRBV28
clone_size: .
d_call: .
j_call: TRBJ2-3
cdr3_nt: TGTGCCAGCAGTCTGAGCACAGATACGCAGTATTTT
cdr3_aa: CASSLSTDTQYF

v_call: TRBV18
clone_size: .
d_call: TRBD1
j_call: TRBJ1-4
cdr3_nt: TGTGCCAGCTCGACCAGGGGGCCAAGTAATGAAAAACTGTTTTTT
cdr3_aa: CASSTRGPSNEKLFF

v_call: TRBV15
clone_size: .
d_call: .
j_call: TRBJ1-6
cdr3_nt: TGTGCCACCAGCAGGACTGTACCCAACTCCCCCCTCCACTTT
cdr3_aa: CATSRTVPNSPLHF

v_call: TRBV9
clone_size: .
d_call: .
j_call: TRBJ1-1
cdr3_nt: TGTGCCAGCAGCGTAAGAATCGGGACTGAAGCTTTCTTT
cdr3_aa: CASSVRIGTEAFF

v_call: TRBV5-8
clone_size: .
d_call: TRBD1
j_call: TRBJ2-3
cdr3_nt: TGTGCCAGCAGCAAGGGACAGGCCCCTTTAATAACAGGGGATACGCAGTATTTT
cdr3_aa: CASSKGQAPLITGDTQYF

v_call: TRBV5-4
clone_size: .
d_call: TRBD1
j_call: TRBJ2-2
cdr3_nt: TGTGCCAGCAGCTTCGGACAGGGGGGCACCGGGGAGCTGTTTTTT
cdr3_aa: CASSFGQGGTGELFF

v_call: TRBV18
clone_size: few
d_call: TRBD1
j_call: TRBJ1-2
cdr3_nt: TGTGCCAGCTCCAACTCCGGGACAGGCGCCTATGGCTACACCTTC
cdr3_aa: CASSNSGTGAYGYTF

v_call: TRBV5-4
clone_size: .
d_call: .
j_call: TRBJ1-6
cdr3_nt: TGTGCCAGCAGCCAATACACAGGCGCTGCTTCTTCACCCCTCCACTTT
cdr3_aa: CASSQYTGAASSPLHF

v_call: TRBV25-1
clone_size: .
d_call: .
j_call: TRBJ1-1
cdr3_nt: TGTGCCAGCAGTGAATATAAGTCAGGGCGCACTGAAGCTTTCTTT
cdr3_aa: CASSEYKSGRTEAFF

v_call: TRBV19
clone_size: .
d_call: .
j_call: TRBJ2-2
cdr3_nt: TGTGCCAGTAGTATAGTTACTCTCGGGGAGCTGTTTTTT
cdr3_aa: CASSIVTLGELFF

v_call: TRBV29-1
clone_size: .
d_call: .
j_call: TRBJ2-3
cdr3_nt: TGCAGCGTTGAAGATCTTCTCCTCGGCACAGATACGCAGTATTTT
cdr3_aa: CSVEDLLLGTDTQYF

v_call: TRBV5-1
clone_size: .
d_call: .
j_call: TRBJ1-6
cdr3_nt: TGCGCCAGCAGCTTGGAGGCAGCGGGGCAATCACCCCTCCACTTT
cdr3_aa: CASSLEAAGQSPLHF

v_call: TRBV5-6
clone_size: .
d_call: .
j_call: TRBJ2-2
cdr3_nt: TGTGCCAGCAGCACCCTAGACAGGTTAGAGACCGGGGAGCTGTTTTTT
cdr3_aa: CASSTLDRLETGELFF

v_call: TRBV29-1
clone_size: few
d_call: .
j_call: TRBJ2-1
cdr3_nt: TGCAGCGTTGACAGACAGATCAATGAGCAGTTCTTC
cdr3_aa: CSVDRQINEQFF

v_call: TRBV5-1
clone_size: .
d_call: .
j_call: TRBJ2-1
cdr3_nt: TGCGCCAGCAGCTTGGGACAGTTAAATGAGCAGTTCTTC
cdr3_aa: CASSLGQLNEQFF

v_call: TRBV19
clone_size: .
d_call: TRBD2
j_call: TRBJ2-2
cdr3_nt: TGTGCCAGTTCTCCGGGAGGTGGGTCGGGGGAGCTGTTTTTT
cdr3_aa: CASSPGGGSGELFF

v_call: TRBV4-1
clone_size: .
d_call: .
j_call: TRBJ1-2
cdr3_nt: TGCGCCAGCAGCCAAGCCGACAGGCTCTATGGCTACACCTTC
cdr3_aa: CASSQADRLYGYTF